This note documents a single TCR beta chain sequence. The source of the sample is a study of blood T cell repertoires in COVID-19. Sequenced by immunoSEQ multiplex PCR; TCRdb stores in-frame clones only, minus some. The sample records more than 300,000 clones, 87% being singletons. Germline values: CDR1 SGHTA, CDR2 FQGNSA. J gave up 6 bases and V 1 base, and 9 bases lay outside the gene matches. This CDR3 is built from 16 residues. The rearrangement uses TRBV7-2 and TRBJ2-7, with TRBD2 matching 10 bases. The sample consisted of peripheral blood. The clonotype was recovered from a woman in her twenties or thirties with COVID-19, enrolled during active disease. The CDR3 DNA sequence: TGTGCCAGCAGCTTAGTCGCAGCGGGAGGGAAAGGCGAGCAGTACTTC. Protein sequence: CASSLVAAGGKGEQYF. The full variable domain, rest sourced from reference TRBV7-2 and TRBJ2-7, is GAGVSQSPSNKVTEKGKDVELRCDPISGHTALYWYRQSLGQGLEFLIYFQGNSAPDKSGLPSDRFSAERTGGSVSTLTIQRTQQEDSAVYLCASSLVAAGGKGEQYFGPGTRLTVT.